The clone carrying this T cell receptor beta chain was seen more than once but under ten times. The antigen remains unidentified. This sample was taken from a study of T-cell memory formation after mild COVID-19. The CDR3 contains 16 residues. V lost 6 bases to trimming and J lost 7 bases; unmatched junction nucleotides: 13. Using constant-segment primers, 5'RACE produced TCR alpha and TCR beta cDNA libraries carrying sample barcodes and UMIs. MiXCR, run by TCRdb on the 5' RACE reads, gives a single entry per CDR3 protein. Of over 400,000 distinct CDR3 sequences listed, around 22% are singletons. Study-wide results and limits: CD4+ contracting clones were mainly CM and EM; CD8+ ones, EMRA. Clonal second-wave expansions that peaked on day 37 had unconfirmed SARS-CoV-2 specificity. CD4/CD8 balance held among clones contracting day 15 to 85, and later expanders leaned CD4+.

Sequencing was done on a sample of PBMCs or a T cell subset sorted from them (not recorded which). This receptor was identified in an adult woman who had mild COVID-19 (a few samples of this study predate the infection). Cell type and time point are not known. This chain uses TRBV12-3 or TRBV12-4 with TRBJ2-1; 9 bases line up with TRBD1. CDR3 sequence: CASSPNDRGKGNEQFF. Written as DNA, the CDR3 is TGTGCCAGCAGCCCTAATGACAGGGGGAAAGGGAATGAGCAGTTCTTC.